This T cell receptor beta chain was captured by sequencing in a study of blood T cell repertoires in COVID-19. Study-wide background: Some COVID-19 samples were acute and others convalescent; all came from the United States, Italy and Spain. Sample material is recorded as cDNA or gDNA derived from T cells, B-cell-depleted T cells, or PBMCs.

Study processing details: Estimated nucleated cell counts came from reference gene primer amplification. Method: immunoSEQ multiplex PCR; TCRdb's copy keeps in-frame clones and lacks some. That table furnishes V, J and clone size, whereas the DNA furnished D and trimming. The data contain 150,000 to 200,000 clones, about 82% of them singletons. After removal of 6 bases from V and 7 bases from J, the junction contained 11 bases not matched to a gene. Germline CDR1 MNHEY, CDR2 SVGEGT. The CDR3 is 16 residues long. The TCR comes from a woman aged 30 to 39 with acute or convalescent COVID-19. The chain has TRBV6-2 or TRBV6-3 and TRBJ2-2, with 10 nucleotides matching TRBD1. Input material: peripheral blood. The CDR3 nucleotides read TGTGCCAGCAGACCTTACGGGACAGGGGCGGACGGGGAGCTGTTTTTT. Translation gives CASRPYGTGADGELFF.